This T cell receptor (beta chain) was identified in a study of blood T cell repertoires in COVID-19 (TCRdb year 2020). A note on the overall study: Samples covering the acute and convalescent phases of COVID-19 were provided by collaborators in the United States, Italy and Spain. The repertoires were released in a freely available public database intended as a resource for research on the immune response to SARS-CoV-2. The samples were drawn from two sources: the first 160 participants of the ongoing ImmuneRACE study, and 950 to 1,500 subjects contributed by 6 global collaborators. The prospective study material was composed of cDNA or gDNA derived from T cells, B-cell-depleted T cells, or PBMCs. Deeply sampled blood TCRbeta repertoires from subjects exposed to, actively infected with, or recovered from COVID-19 were included in the dataset. Where available, HLA class I and class II types were obtained from metadata supplied by the sample provider rather than from assay-based typing. Nearly every sample came with metadata listing a de-identified subject ID, COVID-19 status, age in years and sex. The paper as a whole reports these results and caveats: How much clinical and demographic metadata was included differed by source and by participant, and the metadata was provided uncurated.

With regard to this clone: Its antigen is still unknown. It has no much larger one-base neighbor in the sample; base qualities were not kept.

The CDR3 spans 15 residues, from the cysteine through the phenylalanine. Kept here is only the CDR3 DNA, which spans 45 bases and is read in frame from base 1. The germline V gene (reference sequence) yields SGHKS for CDR1 and YYEKEE for CDR2. V loses 7 bases of germline sequence and J loses 1 base, and the interval between the two ends is 17 bases. The immunoSEQ Assay, a bias-controlled multiplex PCR, was used to amplify TCRbeta CDR3 regions from genomic DNA. From the authors' description of their analysis: Nucleated cell counts per sample were estimated from amplification of reference gene primers within the assay. To quantify the absolute abundance of each unique TCRbeta CDR3 rearrangement, sequence reads were collapsed and filtered. For each sample, productive Simpson clonality was calculated by taking the square root of Simpson's diversity index across productive rearrangements. Imported from immuneACCESS, the table was reduced by TCRdb to in-frame sequences with V and J called. These copies leave out some clones; in studies compared against another copy, an unresolved V gene accounts for under half, and the cause of the remainder is not known. V and J calls and clone size follow that table, whereas D and trimming were derived from the DNA. This sample gives just under 300,000 clones in total; around nine tenths of them show up just once. The ten largest clones take up over 1% of the sample.

Whole blood was collected in K2EDTA tubes by collaborating institutions according to the institutions' own protocols. For TCRbeta analysis, collaborators shipped samples in one of three forms: frozen whole blood, isolated PBMCs, or DNA extracted from either of those sample types. This receptor was obtained from a man between 65 and 85 years old with acute or convalescent COVID-19. This sequence uses TRBV5-5 and TRBJ1-2, and perhaps TRBD1 as D gene, on 5 matching bases. Material: peripheral blood. For the CDR3, the sequence is CASQISGGLNYGYTF. The nucleotide sequence is TGTGCCAGCCAGATCTCGGGGGGACTTAACTATGGCTACACCTTC.